Listed below are T cell receptor beta chains from one sample, sequenced in a study of CD8+CD57+ T cells in acquired aplastic anemia. TCRdb re-called the reads through MiXCR, storing one row per CDR3 protein. The sample carries nearly 60,000 distinct CDR3 sequences, 57% recorded once. The sample consisted of sorted CD4+, CD8+, or CD8+CD57+ T cells (not recorded which) from PBMCs. All receptors derive from a human donor with aplastic anemia. The CDR3 runs from the conserved cysteine through the conserved F or W. The D gene is left open where the match is weak. Clone size is shown for a subset of rows, as once, few, many or a class of expanded clone.

clone_size d_call j_call v_call cdr3_aa cdr3_nt
NA NA TRBJ1-2 TRBV13 CASSPQRRTNYGYTF TGTGCCAGCTCGCCCCAGCGCCGAACTAACTATGGCTACACCTTC
NA NA TRBJ2-5 TRBV13 CASSQGGFQETQYF TGTGCCAGCAGCCAAGGGGGGTTCCAAGAGACCCAATACTTC
NA TRBD2 TRBJ2-3 TRBV20-1 CSASLSSGFTSTDTQYF TGCAGTGCTAGCCTATCTAGCGGTTTCACTAGCACAGATACGCAGTATTTT
NA TRBD1 TRBJ2-6 TRBV25-1 CASSDLPGQGYGANVLTF TGTGCCAGCAGTGATCTTCCGGGACAGGGCTACGGGGCCAACGTCCTGACTTTC
NA TRBD2 TRBJ2-3 TRBV27 CASTPGLAGAGHTDTQYF TGTGCCAGCACCCCTGGACTAGCGGGGGCTGGGCATACAGATACGCAGTATTTT
NA TRBD2 TRBJ2-3 TRBV10-2 CASSGRGVGTDTQYF TGCGCCAGCAGTGGGCGGGGGGTGGGCACTGATACGCAGTATTTT
NA NA TRBJ1-1 TRBV2 CAVRGGLETVMNAEAFF TGTGCAGTAAGAGGTGGACTGGAAACAGTTATGAACGCTGAAGCCTTCTTT
medium-sized NA TRBJ1-5 TRBV15 CATSRVAANQPQHF TGTGCCACCAGCAGAGTTGCTGCCAATCAGCCCCAGCATTTT
many NA TRBJ2-4 TRBV10-3 CAISESRNIQYF TGTGCCATCAGTGAGTCGAGAAACATTCAGTACTTC
NA NA TRBJ1-5 TRBV2 CASSLTTGPGQPQHF TGTGCCAGCAGCTTGACGACAGGCCCTGGCCAGCCCCAGCATTTT
NA NA TRBJ2-7 TRBV19 CASTETPDSYEQYF TGTGCCAGTACGGAGACGCCGGACTCCTACGAGCAGTACTTC
NA TRBD2 TRBJ2-1 TRBV11-1 CASSFRGGIYEQSF TGTGCCAGCAGCTTCCGCGGGGGTATCTATGAGCAGTCCTTC
NA NA TRBJ2-5 TRBV6-5 CASRPGQIQETQYF TGTGCCAGCAGACCCGGACAGATCCAAGAGACCCAGTACTTC
NA NA TRBJ1-2 TRBV7-2 CASSLSRQGYTF TGTGCCAGCAGCTTATCGAGGCAGGGCTACACCTTC
NA TRBD1 TRBJ2-7 TRBV10-1 CASSEWDRGLPYEQYF TGCGCCAGCAGTGAGTGGGACAGGGGACTTCCCTACGAGCAGTACTTC
NA TRBD2 TRBJ2-3 TRBV2 CASSLQAGVIDTQYF TGTGCCAGCAGTCTACAAGCGGGAGTGATAGATACGCAGTATTTT
NA NA TRBJ1-1 TRBV20-1 CSARARTNTEALF TGCAGTGCTAGAGCCAGGACCAACACTGAAGCTCTCTTT
NA NA TRBJ1-2 TRBV7-9 CASSLSFWDNYGYTF TGTGCCAGCAGCTTAAGCTTTTGGGATAACTATGGCTACACCTTC
NA NA TRBJ2-5 TRBV4-1 CASSLERGHETQYF TGCGCCAGCAGCCTTGAACGGGGGCACGAGACCCAGTACTTC
many NA TRBJ1-6 TRBV27 CASSLYNSPLHF TGTGCCAGCAGTCTCTATAATTCACCCCTCCACTTT
NA TRBD1 TRBJ1-2 TRBV10-1 CASSTGGGYTF TGCGCCAGCAGCACAGGGGGCGGATACACCTTC
NA TRBD1 TRBJ1-5 TRBV5-4 CASSLGVQGVQPQHF TGTGCCAGCAGCTTGGGTGTTCAGGGGGTACAGCCCCAGCATTTT
once NA TRBJ2-3 TRBV7-2 CASSLVTADTQYF TGTGCCAGCAGCTTAGTTACCGCAGATACGCAGTATTTT
many TRBD2 TRBJ2-1 TRBV7-9 CASSPGGYNEQFF TGTGCCAGCAGCCCCGGGGGGTACAATGAGCAGTTCTTC
NA TRBD1 TRBJ1-1 TRBV19 CASSLDRVGTEAFF TGTGCCAGTAGTCTAGACAGGGTCGGCACTGAAGCTTTCTTT
few NA TRBJ2-7 TRBV25-1 CASSGSTRGEQYF TGTGCCAGCAGTGGCTCAACTCGGGGCGAGCAGTACTTC
once NA TRBJ1-1 TRBV20-1 CSAAQGDTEAFF TGCAGTGCTGCTCAAGGGGACACTGAAGCTTTCTTT
NA NA TRBJ1-6 TRBV10-3 CAISDSGGSPLHF TGTGCCATCTCGGACAGCGGGGGTTCACCCCTCCACTTT
NA TRBD1 TRBJ1-1 TRBV15 CATSRDGSGGTEAFF TGTGCCACCAGCAGAGATGGGTCAGGGGGCACTGAAGCTTTCTTT
medium-sized TRBD2 TRBJ2-7 TRBV10-3 CAISRAGEDYEQYF TGTGCCATCAGTAGAGCGGGGGAAGACTACGAGCAGTACTTC
NA TRBD1 TRBJ1-6 TRBV19 CATGDRVDSPLHF TGTGCTACTGGCGACAGGGTGGATTCACCCCTCCACTTT
NA NA TRBJ1-1 TRBV10-1 CASSESTWTEAFF TGCGCCAGCAGTGAGTCGACGTGGACTGAAGCTTTCTTT
NA TRBD1 TRBJ2-7 TRBV19 CASSTPGQGRYEQYF TGTGCCAGTAGTACCCCGGGACAGGGACGCTACGAGCAGTACTTC
NA TRBD2 TRBJ2-1 TRBV7-3 CASSPGLADEQFF TGTGCCAGCAGCCCGGGACTAGCGGATGAGCAGTTCTTC
medium-sized NA TRBJ2-2 TRBV7-6 CASSSDTGELFF TGTGCCAGCAGCTCCGACACCGGGGAGCTGTTTTTT
many NA TRBJ1-1 TRBV4-1 CASSQSSWGQDTEAFF TGCGCCAGCAGCCAGTCAAGCTGGGGGCAGGACACTGAAGCTTTCTTT
NA NA TRBJ2-5 TRBV10-3 CASSEPAGTQYF TGTGCCAGCAGTGAACCCGCAGGGACCCAGTACTTC
NA NA TRBJ2-7 TRBV5-1 CASKTQGEQYF TGCGCCAGCAAAACTCAGGGCGAGCAGTACTTC
few NA TRBJ2-3 TRBV25-1 CASSARHQSTDTQYF TGTGCCAGCAGTGCCCGACACCAGAGCACAGATACGCAGTATTTT
many NA TRBJ1-3 TRBV6-6 CASSYPQKDTIYF TGTGCCAGCAGTTACCCCCAAAAAGACACCATATATTTT
many NA TRBJ2-3 TRBV6-5 CASSYLVGTTDTQYF TGTGCCAGCAGTTACTTGGTGGGGACCACAGATACGCAGTATTTT
NA NA TRBJ2-3 TRBV2 CAVRGGLKTDTQYF TGTGCAGTAAGAGGTGGACTGAAAACAGATACGCAGTATTTT
many NA TRBJ2-5 TRBV15 CATSRASQQETQYF TGTGCCACCAGCAGAGCTAGTCAGCAAGAGACCCAGTACTTC
many NA TRBJ2-6 TRBV5-5 CASSDGLSGANVLTF TGTGCCAGCAGCGACGGACTCTCTGGGGCCAACGTCCTGACTTTC
once NA TRBJ1-6 TRBV9 CASSVGIQGGNSPLHF TGTGCCAGCAGCGTAGGTATACAGGGCGGGAATTCACCCCTCCACTTT
many NA TRBJ1-5 TRBV6-5 CASTFRPLNLNQPQHF TGTGCCAGCACTTTTAGGCCACTCAATCTTAATCAGCCCCAGCATTTT
NA NA TRBJ2-3 TRBV4-2 CASSQDQNPGPEIIANTQYF TGTGCCAGCAGCCAAGATCAGAACCCAGGTCCAGAGATTATAGCTAATACGCAGTATTTT
NA TRBD2 TRBJ2-1 TRBV3-1 CASSQRSGGVIEQFF TGTGCCAGCAGCCAACGAAGCGGGGGGGTGATTGAGCAGTTCTTC
NA NA TRBJ1-1 TRBV2 CASSGWAVTTEAFF TGTGCCAGCAGTGGGTGGGCAGTGACCACTGAAGCTTTCTTT
NA NA TRBJ2-5 TRBV29-1 CSVEIGTIGETQYF TGCAGCGTTGAAATCGGGACCATTGGGGAGACCCAGTACTTC
NA TRBD1 TRBJ1-5 TRBV10-2 CASSEQGIWQPQHF TGCGCCAGCAGTGAACAGGGGATTTGGCAGCCCCAGCATTTT
many TRBD1 TRBJ2-3 TRBV7-9 CASSLGGGTGDTQYF TGTGCCAGCAGCTTAGGAGGTGGGACAGGAGATACGCAGTATTTT
NA NA TRBJ1-1 TRBV20-1 CSARGQVGTEAFF TGCAGTGCTAGAGGGCAGGTTGGGACTGAAGCTTTCTTT
NA TRBD1 TRBJ1-2 TRBV19 CASTQDRVYGYTF TGTGCCAGTACCCAGGACAGGGTCTACGGCTACACCTTC
NA NA TRBJ1-6 TRBV14 CASSPGRESSYNSPLHF TGTGCCAGCAGCCCCGGACGGGAAAGCTCCTATAATTCACCCCTCCACTTT